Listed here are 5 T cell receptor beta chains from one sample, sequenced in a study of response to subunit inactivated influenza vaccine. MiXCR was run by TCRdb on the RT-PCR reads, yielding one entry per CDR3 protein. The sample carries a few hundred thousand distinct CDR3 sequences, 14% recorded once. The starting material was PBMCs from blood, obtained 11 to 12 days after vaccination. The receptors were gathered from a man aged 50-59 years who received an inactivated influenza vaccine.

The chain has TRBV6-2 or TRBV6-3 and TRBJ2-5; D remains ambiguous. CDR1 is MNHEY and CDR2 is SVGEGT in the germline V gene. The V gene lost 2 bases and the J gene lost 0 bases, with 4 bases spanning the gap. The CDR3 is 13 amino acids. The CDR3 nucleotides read TGTGCCAGCAGTTACCGGGACCAAGAGACCCAGTACTTC. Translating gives CASSYRDQETQYF.

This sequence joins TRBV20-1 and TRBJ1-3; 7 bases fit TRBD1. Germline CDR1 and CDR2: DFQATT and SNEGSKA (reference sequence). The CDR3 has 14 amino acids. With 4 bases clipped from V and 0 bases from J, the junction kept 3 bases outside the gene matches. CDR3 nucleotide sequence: TGCAGTGCTATGGGACAGCTCTCTGGAAACACCATATATTTT. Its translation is CSAMGQLSGNTIYF.

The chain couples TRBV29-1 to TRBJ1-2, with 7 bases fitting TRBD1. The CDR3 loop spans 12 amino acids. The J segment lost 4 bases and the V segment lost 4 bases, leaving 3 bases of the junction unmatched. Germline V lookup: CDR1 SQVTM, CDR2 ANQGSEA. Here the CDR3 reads CSVGDSFYGYTF. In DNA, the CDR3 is TGCAGCGTTGGGGACAGTTTCTATGGCTACACCTTC.

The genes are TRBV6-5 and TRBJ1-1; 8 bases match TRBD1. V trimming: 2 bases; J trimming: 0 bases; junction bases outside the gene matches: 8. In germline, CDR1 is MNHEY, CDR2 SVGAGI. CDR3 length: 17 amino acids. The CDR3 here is CASSYRRTGNMNTEAFF. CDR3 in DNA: TGTGCCAGCAGTTACCGACGGACAGGGAACATGAACACTGAAGCTTTCTTT.

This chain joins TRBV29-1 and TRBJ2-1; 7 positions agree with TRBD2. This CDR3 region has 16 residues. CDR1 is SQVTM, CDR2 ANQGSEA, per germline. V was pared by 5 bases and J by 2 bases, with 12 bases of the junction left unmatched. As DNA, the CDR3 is TGCAGCGTTATCTCCTCTAGCGGAGGGGCCTACAATGAGCAGTTCTTC. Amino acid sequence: CSVISSSGGAYNEQFF.